This T cell receptor beta chain was captured by sequencing in a study of T cells after yellow fever vaccination. Study-wide findings and caveats: Researchers cautioned that FACS-sorted repertoires could harbor abundant clonotypes contaminating from the bulk population. Most clones from primary vaccination resurfaced after the booster (under 97% CD4, more than 75% CD8). A faster peak, day 5 versus 15, was reached by the weaker secondary response.

A 5'RACE template-switching step, the method used to make TCR cDNA, added a universal primer site and UMIs. TCRdb reprocessed the 5' RACE reads via MiXCR and lists one record per CDR3 protein. This sample has approximately 450,000 distinct CDR3 sequences, with about 19% found just once. This clonotype occurred a few times. As yet, its antigen is unknown. CDR1 is LNHDA, CDR2 SQIVND, per germline (reference sequence). CDR3 length equals 15 residues. The germline V and J ends were trimmed by 3 bases and 5 bases, with 14 bases remaining between them. The TCR sequence derives from a young man who received the YFV17D yellow fever vaccine. The rearrangement links TRBV19 to TRBJ2-4; D is perhaps TRBD1 or TRBD2 (5 bases each). The sample consisted of PBMCs, taken before the yellow fever booster vaccination. Written as DNA, the CDR3 is TGTGCCAGTAGTATCGTTCCGGGACGAGAAAACATTCAGTACTTC. Protein sequence: CASSIVPGRENIQYF.